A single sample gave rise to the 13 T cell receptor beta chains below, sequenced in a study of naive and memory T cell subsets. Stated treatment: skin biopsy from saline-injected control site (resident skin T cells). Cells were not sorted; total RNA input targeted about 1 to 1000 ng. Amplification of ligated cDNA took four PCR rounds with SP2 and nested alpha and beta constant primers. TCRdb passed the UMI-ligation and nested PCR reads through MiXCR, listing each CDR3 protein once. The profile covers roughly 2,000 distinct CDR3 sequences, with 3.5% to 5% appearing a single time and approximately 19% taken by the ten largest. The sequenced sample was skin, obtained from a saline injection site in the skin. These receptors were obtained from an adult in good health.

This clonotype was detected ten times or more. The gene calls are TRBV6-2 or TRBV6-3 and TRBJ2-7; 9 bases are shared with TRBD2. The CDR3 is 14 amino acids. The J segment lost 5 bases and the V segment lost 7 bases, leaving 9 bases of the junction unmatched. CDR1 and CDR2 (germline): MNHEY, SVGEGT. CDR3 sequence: CASTPRRGGDEQYF. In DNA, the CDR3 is TGTGCCAGCACCCCGCGGCGGGGGGGGGACGAGCAGTACTTC.

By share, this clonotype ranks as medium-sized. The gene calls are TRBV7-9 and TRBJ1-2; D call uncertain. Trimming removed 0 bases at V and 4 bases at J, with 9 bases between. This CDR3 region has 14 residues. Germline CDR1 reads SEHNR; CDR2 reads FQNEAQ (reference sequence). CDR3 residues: CASSLAAIGYGYTF. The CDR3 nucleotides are TGTGCCAGCAGCTTAGCCGCGATTGGCTATGGCTACACCTTC. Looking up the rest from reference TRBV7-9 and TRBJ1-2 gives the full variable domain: DTGVSQNPRHKITKRGQNVTFRCDPISEHNRLYWYRQTLGQGPEFLTYFQNEAQLEKSRLLSDRFSAERPKGSFSTLEIQRTEQGDSAMYLCASSLAAIGYGYTFGSGTRLTVV.

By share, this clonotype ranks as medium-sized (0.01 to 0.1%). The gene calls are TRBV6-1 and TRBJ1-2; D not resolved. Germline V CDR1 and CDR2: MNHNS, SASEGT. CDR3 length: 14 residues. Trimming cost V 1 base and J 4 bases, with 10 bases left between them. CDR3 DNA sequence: TGTGCCAGCAGTGAAGAGCCGAGGAGCTATGGCTACACCTTC. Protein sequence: CASSEEPRSYGYTF.

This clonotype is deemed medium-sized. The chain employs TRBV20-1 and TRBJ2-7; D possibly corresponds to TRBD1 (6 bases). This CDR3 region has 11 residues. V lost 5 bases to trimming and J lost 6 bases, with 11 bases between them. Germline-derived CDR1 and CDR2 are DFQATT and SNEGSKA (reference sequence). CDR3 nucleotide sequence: TGCAGTGCTTCTAAAGGGGGCGAGCAGTACTTC. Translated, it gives CSASKGGEQYF.

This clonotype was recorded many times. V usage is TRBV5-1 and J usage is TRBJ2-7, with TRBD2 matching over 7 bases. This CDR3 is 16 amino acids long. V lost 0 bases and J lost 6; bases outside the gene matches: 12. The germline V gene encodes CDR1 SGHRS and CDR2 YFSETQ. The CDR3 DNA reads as TGCGCCAGCAGCTTGGCCTGGGGGGGGTCAACCCCCGAGCAGTACTTC. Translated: CASSLAWGGSTPEQYF.

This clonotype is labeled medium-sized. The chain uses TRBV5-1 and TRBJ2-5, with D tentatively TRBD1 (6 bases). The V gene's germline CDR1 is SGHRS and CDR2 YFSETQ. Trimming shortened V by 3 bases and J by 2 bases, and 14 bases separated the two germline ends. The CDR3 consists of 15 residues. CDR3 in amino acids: CASSWTTGRQETQYF. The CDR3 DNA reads TGCGCCAGCAGCTGGACCACAGGGCGACAAGAGACCCAGTACTTC.

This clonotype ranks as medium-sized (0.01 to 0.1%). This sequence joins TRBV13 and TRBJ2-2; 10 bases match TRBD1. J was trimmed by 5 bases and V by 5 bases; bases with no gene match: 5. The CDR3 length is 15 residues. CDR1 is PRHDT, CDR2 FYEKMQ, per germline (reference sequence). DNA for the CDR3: TGTGCCAGCAGCGCGGGACAGGGGATTACCGGGGAGCTGTTTTTT. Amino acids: CASSAGQGITGELFF.

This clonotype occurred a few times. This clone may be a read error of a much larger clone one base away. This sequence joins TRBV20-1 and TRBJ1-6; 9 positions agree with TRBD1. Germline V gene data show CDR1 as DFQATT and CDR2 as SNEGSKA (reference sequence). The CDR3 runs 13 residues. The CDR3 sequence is CSARDRENSPLNF. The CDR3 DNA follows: TGCAGTGCTCGGGACAGGGAGAATTCACCCCTCAACTTT.

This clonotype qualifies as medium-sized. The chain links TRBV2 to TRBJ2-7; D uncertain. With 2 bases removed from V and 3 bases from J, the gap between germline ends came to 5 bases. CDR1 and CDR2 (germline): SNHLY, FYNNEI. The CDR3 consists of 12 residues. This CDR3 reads CASSESGYEQYF. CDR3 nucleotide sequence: TGTGCCAGCAGTGAATCAGGCTACGAGCAGTACTTC.

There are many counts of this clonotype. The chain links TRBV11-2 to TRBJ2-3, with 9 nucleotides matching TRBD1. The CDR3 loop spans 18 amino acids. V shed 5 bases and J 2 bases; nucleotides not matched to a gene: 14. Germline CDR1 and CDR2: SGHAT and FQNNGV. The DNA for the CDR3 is TGTGCCAGCAGCCCAGGGGTTTCATGGGACAGGGCCACAGATACGCAGTATTTT. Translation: CASSPGVSWDRATDTQYF.

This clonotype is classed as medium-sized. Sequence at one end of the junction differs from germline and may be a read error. For the CDR3, the DNA is TGCAGTGCCCCATTTAGACTAGCGGCAATATTC. It is translated as CSAPFRLAAIF. The gene calls are TRBV20-1 and TRBJ2-1; 9 nucleotides agree with TRBD2. The germline V gene encodes CDR1 DFQATT and CDR2 SNEGSKA (reference sequence). CDR3 length equals 11 residues.

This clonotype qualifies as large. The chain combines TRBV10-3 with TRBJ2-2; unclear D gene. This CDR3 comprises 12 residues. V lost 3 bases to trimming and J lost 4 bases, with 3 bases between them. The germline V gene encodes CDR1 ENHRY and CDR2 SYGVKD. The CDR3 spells CAISDTTGELFF. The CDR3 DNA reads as TGTGCCATCAGTGACACCACCGGGGAGCTGTTTTTT.

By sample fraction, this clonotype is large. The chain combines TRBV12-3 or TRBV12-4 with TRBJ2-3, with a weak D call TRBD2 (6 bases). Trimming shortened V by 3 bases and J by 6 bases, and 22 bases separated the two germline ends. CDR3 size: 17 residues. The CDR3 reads CASSFSLALSLADTQYF. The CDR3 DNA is TGTGCCAGCAGTTTTAGCCTAGCGCTTTCACTAGCCGATACGCAGTATTTT.